The 20 T cell receptor beta chains below were found in one sample sequenced in a study of blood T cells in healthy people across ages. A J-beta primer mix and a sample-barcoded 5' primer were used in a second PCR of roughly 7 to 12 cycles. In TCRdb, the 5' RACE reads were re-called with MiXCR into one record per CDR3 protein. The sample has some 710,000 distinct CDR3 sequences, about 20% seen once. Sequenced: blood. These receptors were collected from a man in his 70s in good health.

This clonotype was seen a handful of times. The chain has TRBV29-1 and TRBJ1-1, with TRBD1 matching 8 bases. Per germline, CDR1 SQVTM and CDR2 ANQGSEA. Germline trimming cut 6 bases from V and 1 base from J; bases unmatched to any gene: 7. The CDR3 has 14 amino acids. The CDR3 reads CSVTGQGENTEAFF. The CDR3 region has the DNA TGCAGCGTCACCGGACAGGGAGAGAACACTGAAGCTTTCTTT.

This clonotype was detected ten times or more. The gene calls are TRBV5-1 and TRBJ2-2; D remains unclear. Germline V gives CDR1 SGHRS, CDR2 YFSETQ. The ends were cut back, 5 bases at V and 1 base at J, with 9 bases in the middle. CDR3 length equals 14 residues. DNA of the CDR3: TGCGCCAGCAGGTCCGCAGTGAACACCGGGGAGCTGTTTTTT. Translating it yields CASRSAVNTGELFF.

This clonotype has a handful of counts. The chain joins TRBV7-2 to TRBJ1-4; D not certain. The ends were cut back, 3 bases at V and 8 bases at J, with 10 bases in the middle. The germline gives CDR1 SGHTA, CDR2 FQGNSA. There are 13 residues in the CDR3. The CDR3 is CASSFGQSEKLFF. CDR3 coding DNA: TGTGCCAGCAGCTTCGGGCAATCCGAAAAACTGTTTTTT.

This clonotype was observed a handful of times. V usage is TRBV19 and J usage is TRBJ1-6; D not resolved. This CDR3 contains 15 residues. In germline, CDR1 is LNHDA, CDR2 SQIVND (reference sequence). The germline V and J ends were trimmed by 8 bases and 5 bases, with 16 bases remaining between them. Written as DNA, the CDR3 is TGTGCCAGTTCGACCAACTTTCAGGATAATTCACCCCTCCACTTT. Protein product: CASSTNFQDNSPLHF.

With regard to this clonotype: A much more abundant neighbour one base away suggests this may be a read error. This sequence joins TRBV9 and TRBJ1-4, with unresolved D. The CDR3 sequence is 13 residues long. The germline V gene has CDR1 SGDLS and CDR2 YYNGEE. The CDR3 loop reads CVSSVSPGEKLFF. In DNA, the CDR3 is TGTGTCAGCAGCGTAAGCCCGGGGGAAAAACTGTTTTTT.

This clonotype was seen a handful of times. For the CDR3, the DNA is TGCAGCGTCTTCATAGGGGAGACCCAGTACTTC. This sequence encodes CSVFIGETQYF. The V gene is TRBV29-1, the J gene TRBJ2-5, with D unresolved. The CDR3 extends over 11 amino acids. Looked up from germline, CDR1 is SQVTM and CDR2 is ANQGSEA. The V end was cut by 6 bases, the J end by 5 bases, with 10 bases between.

Comment on this clonotype: One end of the junction varies from germline; a read error may be responsible. This chain uses TRBV20-1 with TRBJ2-5; D uncertain. The CDR3 consists of 15 residues. The germline V gene encodes CDR1 DFQATT and CDR2 SNEGSKA (reference sequence). The CDR3 DNA follows: TGCAGTGCCAGAGCCCGAGACTGGTACCAAGAGACCCAGTACTTC. As protein: CSARARDWYQETQYF.

CDR3 amino acids: CAISEPTGGRSYEQYF. In nucleotides, the CDR3 is TGTGCCATCAGTGAGCCAACAGGGGGCAGGTCCTACGAGCAGTACTTC. The J gene is TRBJ2-1, the V gene TRBV10-3, with 9 bases fitting TRBD1. The J call is uncertain, as TRBJ2-7 better fits the DNA end. This CDR3 is 16 amino acids long. Per germline, CDR1 ENHRY and CDR2 SYGVKD.

This clonotype was picked up a small number of times. The DNA for the CDR3 is TGTGCCAGCAGTTGGGGCCCCCAAGCCAAAAACATTCAGTACTTC. It yields the protein CASSWGPQAKNIQYF. This chain connects TRBV12-3 or TRBV12-4 to TRBJ2-4; D possibly corresponds to TRBD1 (5 bases). V lost 4 bases to trimming and J lost 0 bases, with 10 bases between them. This CDR3 has 15 residues.

This clonotype was detected a few times. The chain couples TRBV9 to TRBJ2-3; D gene uncertain. V lost 0 bases, J lost 1 base, and 9 bases lay in between. Per germline, CDR1 SGDLS and CDR2 YYNGEE. The CDR3 extends over 15 amino acids. The CDR3 DNA follows: TGTGCCAGCAGCGTAGGGCCCGCCGGCACAGATACGCAGTATTTT. Its translation is CASSVGPAGTDTQYF.

Only a few counts were recorded for this clonotype. The CDR3 loop reads CAIRQESEQYF. In DNA form, the CDR3 reads TGTGCCATCAGACAGGAGAGCGAGCAGTACTTC. This chain links TRBV10-3 with TRBJ2-7; D is possibly TRBD1 (5 bases). This CDR3 has 11 residues. Trimming shortened V by 6 bases and J by 6 bases, and 9 bases separated the two germline ends. CDR1 is ENHRY, CDR2 SYGVKD, per germline.

This clonotype has a handful of counts. The chain uses TRBV14 and TRBJ2-5; 8 positions agree with TRBD2. With 4 bases clipped from V and 2 bases from J, the junction kept 6 bases outside the gene matches. Germline-derived CDR1 and CDR2 are SGHDN and FVKESK. This CDR3 comprises 15 residues. The CDR3 DNA follows: TGTGCCAGCAGCCCGGGAGGGGCCTATCAAGAGACCCAGTACTTC. It yields the protein CASSPGGAYQETQYF.

Many counts were recorded for this clonotype. The J gene is TRBJ2-5, the V gene TRBV6-1; TRBD1 matches 11 bases. This CDR3 is 15 amino acids long. CDR1 MNHNS and CDR2 SASEGT come from the germline V gene. V shed 9 bases and J 3 bases; nucleotides not matched to a gene: 9. CDR3 nucleotide sequence: TGTGCCAGTACGGACAGGGGGCTGATGAAAGAGACCCAGTACTTC. Its protein is CASTDRGLMKETQYF.

V is TRBV29-1 and J is TRBJ2-1; D is undetermined. Germline V CDR1 and CDR2: SQVTM, ANQGSEA. The CDR3 sequence is 10 residues long. Trimming pared 7 bases from V and 10 bases from J, leaving 11 bases between. For the CDR3, the DNA is TGCAGCGGGCGGATAGGGGAGCAGTTCTTC. It translates to CSGRIGEQFF.

In this sample, this clonotype turned up a few times. This sequence joins TRBV5-5 and TRBJ2-3; 7 nucleotides match TRBD2. V lost 2 bases and J lost 1; bases outside the gene matches: 7. Germline CDR1 and CDR2: SGHKS and YYEKEE (reference sequence). The CDR3 totals 16 residues. CDR3 region: CASSFGAGEGTDTQYF. The CDR3 DNA sequence: TGTGCCAGCAGCTTTGGGGCGGGAGAGGGCACAGATACGCAGTATTTT.

There are many counts of this clonotype. V is TRBV5-6 and J is TRBJ2-1, with 10 bases fitting TRBD2. Losses at the gene ends were 3 bases for V and 1 base for J; bases not matched to a gene: 4. There are 16 residues in the CDR3. The germline V gene has CDR1 SGHDT and CDR2 YYEEEE. Written as DNA, the CDR3 is TGTGCCAGCAGCTGGTTAGCGGGGGGATCCTACAATGAGCAGTTCTTC. It specifies CASSWLAGGSYNEQFF.

This clonotype was recorded a few times. This chain links TRBV6-4 with TRBJ1-2; D gene unclear. This CDR3 has 15 amino acids. V shed 3 bases and J shed 0 bases, with 11 bases lying between them. The V gene's germline CDR1 is MRHNA and CDR2 SNTAGT. The DNA of the CDR3 is TGTGCCAGCAGTGAGTCCCAGTTCTCTAACTATGGCTACACCTTC. This sequence encodes CASSESQFSNYGYTF.

In this sample, this clonotype turned up many times. The J gene is TRBJ2-7, the V gene TRBV6-1; D not certain. Trimming stripped 4 bases from V and 1 base from J, with 5 bases between. The V gene's germline CDR1 is MNHNS and CDR2 SASEGT. The CDR3 covers 12 residues. The CDR3 DNA sequence: TGTGCCAGCAGTGCCTCGTCCTACGAGCAGTACTTC. This encodes CASSASSYEQYF.

V and J are TRBV28 and TRBJ2-2; D is perhaps TRBD2 (5 bases). This CDR3 has 14 residues. Trimming left V 3 bases short and J 5 bases short, with 10 bases between. Germline-derived CDR1 and CDR2 are MDHEN and SYDVKM. CDR3 sequence (DNA): TGTGCCAGCAGTTTGCGACGGACTACCGGGGAGCTGTTTTTT. Protein product: CASSLRRTTGELFF.

The chain carries TRBV7-3 and TRBJ2-2, with 10 bases identical to TRBD2. The junction had 6 bases not matched to a gene; V was cut back by 2 bases and J by 6 bases. The CDR3 is 16 amino acids. Germline V gene data show CDR1 as SGHTA and CDR2 as FQGTGA. CDR3 loop: CASSLVPSGSAGELFF. CDR3 DNA: TGTGCCAGCAGCTTAGTTCCTAGCGGGAGTGCCGGGGAGCTGTTTTTT.